A single sample is the source of the 3 T cell receptor beta chains below, sequenced in a study of T cells in Graves' hyperthyroidism and ophthalmopathy. RNA transcripts were the template for amplifying TCR beta CDR3 regions. Primed by the HTBI set, a first-round RT-PCR was run on the TCR CDR3. TCRdb passed the multiplex PCR reads through MiXCR, listing each CDR3 protein once. The sample lists hundreds of thousands of distinct CDR3 sequences, roughly 15% occurring once. The sequencing sample was made of blood. The receptors originated from a woman aged 18-29 years with Graves' hyperthyroidism.

There are a few counts of this clonotype. The chain combines TRBV2 with TRBJ2-7; the D gene is possibly TRBD2 (5 bases). CDR1 and CDR2 (germline): SNHLY, FYNNEI. The V end was cut by 0 bases, the J end by 5 bases, with 14 bases between. The length of the CDR3 is 15 residues. The CDR3 DNA reads TGTGCCAGCAGTGAAGCATATACTAGGACGGACGAGCAGTACTTC. Its protein is CASSEAYTRTDEQYF.

Ten or more counts support this clonotype. The chain uses TRBV28 and TRBJ2-7; D gene uncertain. There are 13 residues in the CDR3. The V end lost 5 bases, the J end lost 5 bases, and 13 bases lay between the germline ends. Germline CDR1 and CDR2: MDHEN and SYDVKM. The CDR3 nucleotides are TGTGCCAGCAGTCCCGCAATTGCGAACGAGCAGTACTTC. It is translated as CASSPAIANEQYF.

V is TRBV29-1 and J is TRBJ2-7; unclear D gene. V lost 0 bases to trimming and J lost 0 bases, with 3 bases between them. This CDR3 contains 12 residues. Germline values: CDR1 SQVTM, CDR2 ANQGSEA. The CDR3, as DNA: TGCAGCGTTGAAGATAGCTCCTACGAGCAGTACTTC. It codes for CSVEDSSYEQYF.